The 29 T cell receptor beta chains in this list originate from one sample, sequenced in a study of CD8 T cells in Susac syndrome. It was with random hexamers that about 0.45 to 1 ug RNA was reverse transcribed. TCRdb recomputed calls from the immunoSEQ multiplex PCR reads with MiXCR, one row per CDR3 protein. This table holds 150,000 or so distinct CDR3 sequences, 85% to 95% found once. The specimen was CD4+ T cells from PBMCs. These receptors were collected from a human donor with Susac syndrome.

The chain links TRBV7-3 to TRBJ2-2; 7 nucleotides line up with TRBD1. This CDR3 has 14 residues. Germline lookup yields CDR1 SGHTA and CDR2 FQGTGA. Trimming removed 8 bases from V and 7 bases from J; junction bases left unmatched: 10. CDR3 residues: CASSRQGGGGELFF. CDR3 bases: TGTGCCAGCTCTCGACAGGGTGGAGGCGGGGAGCTGTTTTTT.

The chain has TRBV5-4 and TRBJ1-2; D possibly corresponds to TRBD1 (5 bases). The length of the CDR3 is 15 residues. Between the trimmed V and J ends, which lost 2 bases and 4 bases, there was a span of 15 bases. The germline V gene encodes CDR1 SGHNT and CDR2 YYREEE (reference sequence). This chain's CDR3 is CASSLDPGRSYGYTF. The CDR3 region has the DNA TGTGCCAGCAGCTTAGATCCGGGACGATCCTATGGCTACACCTTC.

The chain uses TRBV3-1 and TRBJ1-1; TRBD1 agrees at 7 bases. Trimming took 1 base from V and 2 from J; bases not matched to a gene: 4. Germline CDR1 LGHDT, CDR2 YNNKEL (reference sequence). This CDR3 is built from 15 residues. The CDR3 is CASSQGQGFNTEAFF. The CDR3 DNA reads as TGTGCCAGCAGCCAAGGACAGGGCTTCAACACTGAAGCTTTCTTT. The full variable domain, in which reference TRBV3-1 and TRBJ1-1 provide the parts outside the CDR3, is DTAVSQTPKYLVTQMGNDKSIKCEQNLGHDTMYWYKQDSKKFLKIMFSYNNKELIINETVPNRFSPKSPDKAHLNLHINSLELGDSAVYFCASSQGQGFNTEAFFGQGTRLTVV.

J is TRBJ2-1 and V is TRBV15, with TRBD2 as a possible D gene (6 bases). The CDR3 has 14 residues. Germline-derived CDR1 and CDR2 are LNHNV and YYDKDF (reference sequence). Trimming left V 5 bases short and J 9 bases short, with 17 bases between. CDR3 sequence (DNA): TGTGCCACCAGCCCAGGACGAGCGGGTGTTGAGCAGTTCTTC. Translated, it gives CATSPGRAGVEQFF.

The rearrangement links TRBV6-1 to TRBJ2-7; possibly TRBD2 for D (5 bases). The CDR3 is made up of 13 amino acids. V lost 3 bases to trimming and J lost 3 bases, with 9 bases between them. Germline CDR1 reads MNHNS; CDR2 reads SASEGT. The CDR3 protein is CASSESRGYEQYF. The DNA for the CDR3 is TGTGCCAGCAGTGAGTCTCGGGGCTACGAGCAGTACTTC.

The chain recombines TRBV5-1 with TRBJ2-5; 9 bases fit TRBD2. Losses at the gene ends were 5 bases for V and 2 bases for J; bases not matched to a gene: 16. Germline V gene lookup returns CDR1 SGHRS and CDR2 YFSETQ. CDR3 length equals 18 residues. The CDR3 region is CASRRLASGVPLQETQYF. Written as DNA, the CDR3 is TGCGCCAGCAGGCGTTTGGCTAGCGGGGTACCCCTGCAAGAGACCCAGTACTTC. The whole variable domain, filled in from reference TRBV5-1 and TRBJ2-5, reads KAGVTQTPRYLIKTRGQQVTLSCSPISGHRSVSWYQQTPGQGLQFLFEYFSETQRNKGNFPGRFSGRQFSNSRSEMNVSTLELGDSALYLCASRRLASGVPLQETQYFGPGTRLLVL.

V and J are TRBV15 and TRBJ2-1, with D maybe TRBD1 (6 bases). This CDR3 has 16 amino acids. Germline V CDR1 and CDR2: LNHNV, YYDKDF (reference sequence). Trimming removed 2 bases at V and 4 bases at J, with 15 bases between. The DNA for the CDR3 is TGTGCCACCAGCAGAATGACAGGAGTAACTTACAATGAGCAGTTCTTC. Its translation is CATSRMTGVTYNEQFF.

This rearrangement joins TRBV29-1 to TRBJ1-1, with D hard to call. Deletions cut 5 bases from V and 1 base from J, with 8 bases between. Germline CDR1 is SQVTM and CDR2 is ANQGSEA. CDR3 length: 12 residues. The CDR3 coding sequence is TGCAGCGTTACACAGACGAACACTGAAGCTTTCTTT. This codes for CSVTQTNTEAFF.

The chain combines TRBV20-1 with TRBJ2-2; D remains ambiguous. This CDR3 is 9 amino acids long. The germline V and J ends were trimmed by 3 bases and 10 bases, with 3 bases remaining between them. CDR1 and CDR2 from the germline V gene are DFQATT and SNEGSKA (reference sequence). CDR3 loop: CSARAELFF. For the CDR3, the DNA is TGCAGTGCTAGGGCGGAGCTGTTTTTT.

This sequence joins TRBV2 and TRBJ2-7; 9 bases match TRBD2. This CDR3 has 16 amino acids. Germline assignment: CDR1 SNHLY and CDR2 FYNNEI. V trimming: 6 bases; J trimming: 5 bases; junction bases outside the gene matches: 14. CDR3 loop: CASSGRASGARDEQYF. CDR3 nucleotide sequence: TGTGCCAGCAGCGGGCGGGCTAGCGGGGCCCGGGACGAGCAGTACTTC. The whole variable domain, remainder taken from reference TRBV2 and TRBJ2-7, is EPEVTQTPSHQVTQMGQEVILRCVPISNHLYFYWYRQILGQKVEFLVSFYNNEISEKSEIFDDQFSVERPDGSNFTLKIRSTKLEDSAMYFCASSGRASGARDEQYFGPGTRLTVT.

The genes are TRBV12-3 or TRBV12-4 and TRBJ1-4; D is perhaps TRBD1 (5 bases). This CDR3 has 12 residues. The ends were cut back, 4 bases at V and 12 bases at J, with 12 bases in the middle. CDR3 DNA: TGTGCCAGCAGTTCGACAGTACTGGAACTGTTTTTT. Amino acid sequence: CASSSTVLELFF.

The chain uses TRBV10-3 and TRBJ1-1; 11 positions match TRBD1. Germline V gene lookup returns CDR1 ENHRY and CDR2 SYGVKD. Losses at the gene ends were 6 bases for V and 2 bases for J; bases not matched to a gene: 11. This CDR3 is 17 amino acids long. CDR3: CAISPHGTGGRNTEAFF. The CDR3 coding sequence is TGTGCCATCAGCCCACACGGGACAGGGGGTCGTAACACTGAAGCTTTCTTT.

The rearrangement uses TRBV7-8 and TRBJ1-2; 11 nucleotides match TRBD1. This CDR3 contains 17 residues. After removal of 1 base from V and 2 bases from J, the junction contained 6 bases not matched to a gene. The germline CDR1 and CDR2 sequences are SGHVS and FQNEAQ. The CDR3 bases are TGTGCCAGCAGCTTAGGTCGTAGGACAGGGGGCAACTATGGCTACACCTTC. It is translated as CASSLGRRTGGNYGYTF.

V and J are TRBV3-1 and TRBJ1-2, with a tentative D call TRBD1 (5 bases). Trimming pared 0 bases from V and 3 bases from J, leaving 8 bases between. The CDR3 loop spans 14 amino acids. Germline V gives CDR1 LGHDT, CDR2 YNNKEL (reference sequence). CDR3: CASSQDRGYYGYTF. As DNA, the CDR3 is TGTGCCAGCAGCCAAGATCGGGGGTACTATGGCTACACCTTC.

The chain links TRBV3-1 to TRBJ2-2, with 8 bases that match TRBD2. The J segment lost 1 base and the V segment lost 4 bases, leaving 5 bases of the junction unmatched. This CDR3 spans 16 amino acids. Germline CDR1 LGHDT, CDR2 YNNKEL (reference sequence). CDR3 sequence (DNA): TGTGCCAGCAGCCGTATAGCGGGGCGGAACACCGGGGAGCTGTTTTTT. Translating gives CASSRIAGRNTGELFF.

The chain is built from TRBV19 and TRBJ1-5; the D gene is possibly TRBD1 (6 bases). Trimming removed 3 bases at V and 4 bases at J, with 19 bases between. The CDR3 sequence is 17 residues long. Per germline, CDR1 LNHDA and CDR2 SQIVND (reference sequence). The CDR3 region is CASSMEQGLRRNQPQHF. The DNA for the CDR3 is TGTGCCAGTAGTATGGAACAGGGCCTAAGGCGGAATCAGCCCCAGCATTTT.

The rearrangement links TRBV29-1 to TRBJ2-1; 11 bases map to TRBD1. V was clipped by 7 bases and J by 6 bases; unmatched bases: 8. CDR1 and CDR2 (germline): SQVTM, ANQGSEA. This CDR3 region has 14 residues. CDR3 DNA sequence: TGCAGCGGGTTGGGGACAGGGGGAGTCAATGAGCAGTTCTTC. It encodes CSGLGTGGVNEQFF.

The genes are TRBV5-1 and TRBJ2-2; the D gene could be TRBD1 or TRBD2 (5 bases each). V was shortened by 0 bases and J by 0 bases, with 6 bases between the two germline ends. The CDR3 extends over 15 amino acids. From germline, CDR1 is SGHRS and CDR2 YFSETQ. CDR3 DNA: TGCGCCAGCAGCTTGGAGGGACCGAACACCGGGGAGCTGTTTTTT. This gives the protein CASSLEGPNTGELFF.

This clonotype was observed once. This sequence joins TRBV29-1 and TRBJ2-3; D may correspond to TRBD1 or TRBD2 (5 bases each). CDR1 is SQVTM and CDR2 is ANQGSEA in the germline V gene. V was cut by 6 bases and J by 6 bases, with 10 bases left in between. CDR3 length equals 11 residues. The CDR3 sequence is CSVDRGDTQYF. CDR3 bases: TGCAGCGTCGACAGAGGGGATACGCAGTATTTT.

V usage is TRBV3-1 and J usage is TRBJ1-3; D remains ambiguous. V was shortened by 0 bases and J by 4 bases, with 16 bases between the two germline ends. The germline gives CDR1 LGHDT, CDR2 YNNKEL (reference sequence). This CDR3 comprises 17 residues. The DNA for the CDR3 is TGTGCCAGCAGCCAAGACCGGGGAGGGAAGATAGGAAACACCATATATTTT. It yields the protein CASSQDRGGKIGNTIYF.

The V gene is TRBV12-3 or TRBV12-4, the J gene TRBJ1-6, with D perhaps matching TRBD1 (5 bases). V dropped 5 bases and J dropped 5 bases, with 13 bases sitting between them. CDR3 length: 15 amino acids. As DNA, the CDR3 is TGTGCCAGCAGTCCCCATGGGGCAGATAATTCACCCCTCCACTTT. It is translated as CASSPHGADNSPLHF.

The gene calls are TRBV15 and TRBJ1-6; TRBD1 agrees at 8 bases. From germline, CDR1 is LNHNV and CDR2 YYDKDF (reference sequence). The ends lost 5 bases at V and 7 bases at J; junction bases unmatched: 4. This CDR3 comprises 14 residues. This CDR3 is CATSGRTGNSPLHF. Written as DNA, the CDR3 is TGTGCCACCAGCGGGAGGACAGGGAATTCACCCCTCCACTTT. Drawing the rest from reference TRBV15 and TRBJ1-6, the complete variable domain is DAMVIQNPRYQVTQFGKPVTLSCSQTLNHNVMYWYQQKSSQAPKLLFHYYDKDFNNEADTPDNFQSRRPNTSFCFLDIRSPGLGDTAMYLCATSGRTGNSPLHFGNGTRLTVT.

V and J are TRBV7-9 and TRBJ2-7, with D possibly TRBD1 on 5 matching bases. CDR3 length: 17 residues. The germline V gene encodes CDR1 SEHNR and CDR2 FQNEAQ (reference sequence). V gave up 4 bases and J gave up 5 bases, with 24 bases separating them. In DNA form, the CDR3 reads TGTGCCAGCAGCTCCGAAGGGGCGAGCAGGGCGAATGACGAGCAGTACTTC. It translates to CASSSEGASRANDEQYF.

The chain couples TRBV20-1 to TRBJ2-1; no firm D call. In germline, CDR1 is DFQATT, CDR2 SNEGSKA (reference sequence). CDR3 length: 11 amino acids. The germline V and J ends were trimmed by 3 bases and 8 bases, with 8 bases remaining between them. CDR3 region: CSASPLDEQFF. Written as DNA, the CDR3 is TGCAGTGCTAGCCCTCTAGATGAGCAGTTCTTC.

This clonotype is a singleton in its sample. V gene TRBV25-1 combines with J gene TRBJ2-5; D uncertain. CDR1 is MGHDK, CDR2 SYGVNS, per germline. Between the trimmed V and J ends, which lost 6 bases and 5 bases, there was a span of 10 bases. This CDR3 has 12 residues. The CDR3: CASRSAKETQYF. CDR3 sequence (DNA): TGTGCCAGCAGATCTGCCAAGGAGACCCAGTACTTC.

This clonotype occurred once. One end of the junction fails to match germline, which may point to a read error. The chain combines TRBV5-1 with TRBJ2-5, with unresolved D. This CDR3 is built from 12 residues. Per the germline V gene, CDR1 is SGHRS and CDR2 is YFSETQ. CDR3 bases: TGCGCCAGCAGCTGGAACCAGGAGACCCAGTACTTC. Its protein is CASSWNQETQYF.

V usage is TRBV7-2 and J usage is TRBJ2-5; 7 bases match TRBD1. With V trimmed by 5 bases and J by 1 base, 4 bases remained unmatched. This CDR3 region has 14 residues. Germline V CDR1 and CDR2: SGHTA, FQGNSA. The CDR3 nucleotides read TGTGCCAGCAGCCTCAGACAGGGCCAAGAGACCCAGTACTTC. As protein: CASSLRQGQETQYF. The complete variable domain, with remaining parts taken from reference TRBV7-2 and TRBJ2-5, reads GAGVSQSPSNKVTEKGKDVELRCDPISGHTALYWYRQSLGQGLEFLIYFQGNSAPDKSGLPSDRFSAERTGGSVSTLTIQRTQQEDSAVYLCASSLRQGQETQYFGPGTRLLVL.

The genes are TRBV29-1 and TRBJ1-5; D not certain. Germline lookup yields CDR1 SQVTM and CDR2 ANQGSEA. V was pared by 7 bases and J by 0 bases, with 7 bases between. The CDR3 totals 12 residues. The CDR3 here is CSAGSSNQPQHF. DNA of the CDR3: TGCAGCGCCGGGAGTAGCAATCAGCCCCAGCATTTT.

The chain combines TRBV2 with TRBJ2-1; 9 bases are a match to TRBD1. V was pared by 7 bases and J by 4 bases, with 5 bases of the junction left unmatched. The CDR3 spans 14 residues. Germline values: CDR1 SNHLY, CDR2 FYNNEI. The CDR3 spells CASNRGQGYNEQFF. The CDR3 DNA reads as TGTGCCAGCAATAGGGGACAGGGATACAATGAGCAGTTCTTC.